There are a few counts of the clone carrying this TCR beta chain. Its antigen is unidentified. This CDR3 contains 14 residues. The germline gives CDR1 SGHTA, CDR2 FQGNSA. V was trimmed by 5 bases and J by 4 bases, leaving 14 bases between them. The data are from a study of vaccination and CD4 T cells after COVID-19. Sequencing of DNA taken from cultured CD4+ T cells relied on the Oncomine TCR Beta short-read assay. One entry per CDR3 protein results from TCRdb running MiXCR on the PCR reads. Seen here are several thousand distinct CDR3 sequences, roughly 50% observed once, and the top ten hold about 24%. The treatment denotes: roughly ten-day PBMC culture with coronavirus spike peptide pools or control peptides (ViraFEST assay). These CD4+ T cells came from an unexposed donor, sampled before the COVID-19 pandemic (2011-2018). Each of days 3 and 7 saw half the medium replaced by fresh IL-2 medium. Overall study findings and caveats: Convalescent patients had 304 of 307 vaccine-specific clones showing spike mono-reactivity. SARS-CoV-2-reactive clonotype medians increased from roughly 21 to 40, not significantly.

This clonotype originated in a human donor in good health. The chain couples TRBV7-2 to TRBJ2-5; D is possibly TRBD1 (6 bases). The sequenced material came from CD4+ T cells from blood, cultured in vitro. The CDR3 coding sequence is TGTGCCAGCAGCCTCGGGGCAGGGGCAGAGACCCAGTACTTC. Its protein is CASSLGAGAETQYF.